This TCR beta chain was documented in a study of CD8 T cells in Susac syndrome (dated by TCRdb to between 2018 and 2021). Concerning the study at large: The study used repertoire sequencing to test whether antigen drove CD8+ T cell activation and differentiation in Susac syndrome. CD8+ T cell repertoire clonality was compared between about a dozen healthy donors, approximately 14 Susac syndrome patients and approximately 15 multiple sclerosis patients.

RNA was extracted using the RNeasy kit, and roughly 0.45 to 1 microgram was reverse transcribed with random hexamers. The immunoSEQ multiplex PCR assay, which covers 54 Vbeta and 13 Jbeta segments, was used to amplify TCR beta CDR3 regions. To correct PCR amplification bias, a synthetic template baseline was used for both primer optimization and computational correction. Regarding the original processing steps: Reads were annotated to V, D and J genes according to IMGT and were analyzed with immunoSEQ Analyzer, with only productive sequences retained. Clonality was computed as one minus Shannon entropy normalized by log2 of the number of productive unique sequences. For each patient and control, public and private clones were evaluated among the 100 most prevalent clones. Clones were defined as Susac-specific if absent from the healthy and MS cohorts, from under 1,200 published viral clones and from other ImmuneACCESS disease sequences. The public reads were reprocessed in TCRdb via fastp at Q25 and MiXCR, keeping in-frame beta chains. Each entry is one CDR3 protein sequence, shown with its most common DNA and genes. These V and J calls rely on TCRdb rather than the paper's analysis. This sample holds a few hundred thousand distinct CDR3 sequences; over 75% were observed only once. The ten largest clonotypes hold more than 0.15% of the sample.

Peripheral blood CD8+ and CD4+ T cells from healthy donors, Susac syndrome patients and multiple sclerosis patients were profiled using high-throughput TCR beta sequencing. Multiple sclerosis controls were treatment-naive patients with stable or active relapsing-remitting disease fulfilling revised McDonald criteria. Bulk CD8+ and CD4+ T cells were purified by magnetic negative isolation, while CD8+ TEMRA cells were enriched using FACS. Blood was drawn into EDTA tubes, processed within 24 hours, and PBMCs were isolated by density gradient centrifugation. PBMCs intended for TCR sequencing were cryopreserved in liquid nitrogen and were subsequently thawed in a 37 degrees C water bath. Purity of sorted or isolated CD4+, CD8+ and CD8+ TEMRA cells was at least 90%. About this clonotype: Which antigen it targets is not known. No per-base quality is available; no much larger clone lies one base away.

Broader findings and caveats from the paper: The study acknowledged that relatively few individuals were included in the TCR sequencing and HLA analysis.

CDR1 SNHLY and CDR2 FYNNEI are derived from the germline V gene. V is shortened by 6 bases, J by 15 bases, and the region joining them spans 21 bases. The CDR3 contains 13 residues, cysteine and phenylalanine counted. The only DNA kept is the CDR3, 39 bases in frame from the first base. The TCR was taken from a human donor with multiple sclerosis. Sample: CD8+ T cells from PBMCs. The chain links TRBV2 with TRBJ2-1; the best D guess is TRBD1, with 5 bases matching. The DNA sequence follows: TGTGCCAGCAGCCGCCGATTTGACAGTAATTCGTTCTTC. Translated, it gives CASSRRFDSNSFF.